This passage covers 32 T cell receptor beta chains from one sample sequenced in a study of T-cell memory formation after mild COVID-19. TCRdb re-called the 5' RACE reads with MiXCR, one entry per CDR3 protein. The data hold about 190,000 distinct CDR3 sequences, with 10% observed a single time. The sequencing input was PBMCs or a T cell subset sorted from them (not recorded which). The receptors derive from a man aged 18 to 29 who had mild COVID-19 (a few samples of this study predate the infection). Cell type and time point are not known.

This clonotype was seen only a few times. The chain is built from TRBV5-6 and TRBJ1-2, with a tentative D call TRBD1 (6 bases). Germline values: CDR1 SGHDT, CDR2 YYEEEE. The CDR3 is 15 residues long. Trimming left V 0 bases short and J 4 bases short, with 13 bases between. CDR3 DNA: TGTGCCAGCAGCTTGGGACCGTTGGACAGCTATGGCTACACCTTC. It encodes CASSLGPLDSYGYTF. Together with reference TRBV5-6 and TRBJ1-2, the CDR3 gives the full variable domain: DAGVTQSPTHLIKTRGQQVTLRCSPKSGHDTVSWYQQALGQGPQFIFQYYEEEERQRGNFPDRFSGHQFPNYSSELNVNALLLGDSALYLCASSLGPLDSYGYTFGSGTRLTVV.

In this sample, this clonotype turned up a few times. CDR3: CAISESGGANTDTQYF. The CDR3, as DNA: TGTGCCATCAGTGAGTCAGGGGGGGCGAACACAGATACGCAGTATTTT. This chain joins TRBV10-3 and TRBJ2-3, with D possibly matching TRBD2 (7 bases). Trimming stripped 0 bases from V and 2 bases from J, with 12 bases between. The CDR3 is made up of 16 amino acids. Germline values: CDR1 ENHRY, CDR2 SYGVKD.

This clonotype turned up a few times. The chain joins TRBV27 to TRBJ2-7, with TRBD2 matching 12 bases. Trimming took 4 bases from V and 7 from J; bases not matched to a gene: 8. Germline values: CDR1 MNHEY, CDR2 SMNVEV (reference sequence). The CDR3 is made up of 15 amino acids. The CDR3 DNA reads TGTGCCAGCAGTTCCTCAACTAGCGGGGGGCTGGAGCAGTACTTC. This sequence encodes CASSSSTSGGLEQYF.

This clonotype was seen a handful of times. This rearrangement joins TRBV28 to TRBJ2-5; D might be TRBD1 (6 bases). The CDR3 contains 15 residues. Germline V gives CDR1 MDHEN, CDR2 SYDVKM. V was pared by 5 bases and J by 0 bases, with 13 bases between. This chain's CDR3 is CASSNRVPYQETQYF. CDR3 bases: TGTGCCAGCAGTAACAGGGTTCCGTACCAAGAGACCCAGTACTTC.

This clonotype was detected many times. The chain is built from TRBV5-1 and TRBJ2-1; TRBD2 agrees at 14 bases. Looked up from germline, CDR1 is SGHRS and CDR2 is YFSETQ. This CDR3 contains 16 residues. The ends lost 1 base at V and 8 bases at J; junction bases unmatched: 5. The CDR3 is CASSLKTSGGAYEQFF. CDR3 sequence (DNA): TGCGCCAGCAGCTTGAAGACTAGCGGGGGGGCATATGAGCAGTTCTTC.

In this sample, this clonotype turned up a few times. V usage is TRBV28 and J usage is TRBJ2-3; perhaps TRBD2 as D (7 bases). V lost 7 bases, J lost 5 bases, and 19 bases lay in between. Germline values: CDR1 MDHEN, CDR2 SYDVKM. The CDR3 is 15 residues long. CDR3 sequence (DNA): TGTGCCAGCATCAATCGTCGGGGGGCCGGAGATACGCAGTATTTT. It translates to CASINRRGAGDTQYF.

The chain joins TRBV19 to TRBJ2-2; D tentatively reads TRBD1 or TRBD2 (7 bases each). The V gene's germline CDR1 is LNHDA and CDR2 SQIVND (reference sequence). The CDR3 runs 17 residues. The ends were cut back, 6 bases at V and 0 bases at J, with 17 bases in the middle. In DNA form, the CDR3 reads TGTGCCAGTAGAGCCCAGGGGGGGACTACGAACACCGGGGAGCTGTTTTTT. This encodes CASRAQGGTTNTGELFF.

The chain couples TRBV3-1 to TRBJ2-7; TRBD2 agrees at 10 bases. Germline V lookup: CDR1 LGHDT, CDR2 YNNKEL (reference sequence). The CDR3 covers 17 residues. With V trimmed by 2 bases and J by 4 bases, 11 bases remained unmatched. The CDR3 protein is CASSQWASGGHGYEQYF. In nucleotides, the CDR3 is TGTGCCAGCAGCCAATGGGCTAGCGGGGGCCACGGTTACGAGCAGTACTTC.

As concerns this clonotype: A junction end diverges from the germline sequence, so it may reflect a read error. The chain recombines TRBV20-1 with TRBJ2-7; 10 bases are shared with TRBD1. The CDR3 extends over 14 amino acids. Germline CDR1 is DFQATT and CDR2 is SNEGSKA (reference sequence). CDR3 sequence: CSVRRGQGSYEQYF. The CDR3 DNA is TGCAGTGTTAGACGGGGACAGGGGTCCTACGAGCAGTACTTC.

V is TRBV7-3 and J is TRBJ1-1; possibly TRBD1 for D (5 bases). Between the trimmed V and J ends, which lost 5 bases and 4 bases, there was a span of 17 bases. The CDR3 sequence is 15 residues long. In germline, CDR1 is SGHTA, CDR2 FQGTGA. CDR3 sequence: CASSPGGDPPTEAFF. Here the CDR3 DNA reads TGTGCCAGCAGCCCCGGGGGGGATCCCCCCACTGAAGCTTTCTTT. Complete variable domain (other parts from reference TRBV7-3 and TRBJ1-1): GAGVSQTPSNKVTEKGKYVELRCDPISGHTALYWYRQSLGQGPEFLIYFQGTGAADDSGLPNDRFFAVRPEGSVSTLKIQRTERGDSAVYLCASSPGGDPPTEAFFGQGTRLTVV.

This clonotype has more than one count but fewer than ten. The chain carries TRBV29-1 and TRBJ2-5; D uncertain. This CDR3 has 9 amino acids. V lost 4 bases and J lost 5, with 2 bases in between. The germline V gene encodes CDR1 SQVTM and CDR2 ANQGSEA. CDR3 DNA sequence: TGCAGCGTTGGGGAGACCCAGTACTTC. This codes for CSVGETQYF.

This clonotype showed up just a few times. This chain joins TRBV30 and TRBJ2-7; D gene unclear. Germline V gene lookup returns CDR1 GTSNPN and CDR2 SVGIG (reference sequence). The CDR3 covers 13 residues. V was shortened by 6 bases and J by 0 bases, with 12 bases between the two germline ends. CDR3 coding DNA: TGTGCCTGCGAAAACGCCAGCTCCTACGAGCAGTACTTC. Its protein product is CACENASSYEQYF.

V usage is TRBV10-2 and J usage is TRBJ2-7; 7 bases align to TRBD1. Unmatched junction bases numbered 4, after V lost 6 bases and J lost 2 bases. The CDR3 is 13 residues long. Germline CDR1 and CDR2: WSHSY and SAAADI. CDR3 DNA: TGCGCCAGCAGCATGGGACAGACCTACGAGCAGTACTTC. This codes for CASSMGQTYEQYF.

The chain has TRBV29-1 and TRBJ1-1, with D unclear. Germline V gene lookup returns CDR1 SQVTM and CDR2 ANQGSEA. The CDR3 is 13 amino acids. Trimming removed 7 bases at V and 0 bases at J, with 12 bases between. CDR3: CSADRVVNTEAFF. For the CDR3, the DNA is TGCAGCGCCGACCGGGTTGTGAACACTGAAGCTTTCTTT.

In this sample, this clonotype turned up many times. This sequence joins TRBV7-8 and TRBJ2-5, with 7 bases matching TRBD2. CDR1 is SGHVS and CDR2 is FQNEAQ in the germline V gene. The CDR3 runs 14 residues. The ends lost 1 base at V and 5 bases at J; junction bases unmatched: 4. The CDR3 loop is CASSLVGGMETQYF. CDR3 DNA: TGTGCCAGCAGCTTAGTGGGGGGGATGGAGACCCAGTACTTC. Full variable domain (outside the CDR3, taken from reference TRBV7-8 and TRBJ2-5): GAGVSQSPRYKVAKRGQDVALRCDPISGHVSLFWYQQALGQGPEFLTYFQNEAQLDKSGLPSDRFFAERPEGSVSTLKIQRTQQEDSAVYLCASSLVGGMETQYFGPGTRLLVL.

This chain links TRBV6-2 or TRBV6-3 with TRBJ2-2, with D uncertain. Trimming cost V 0 bases and J 6 bases, with 5 bases left between them. This CDR3 contains 13 residues. Germline CDR1 is MNHEY and CDR2 is SVGEGT. The CDR3 DNA follows: TGTGCCAGCAGTTACTCGCACGCCGGGGAGCTGTTTTTT. It codes for CASSYSHAGELFF.

The chain uses TRBV18 and TRBJ2-7; D is possibly TRBD2 (7 bases). Per germline, CDR1 KGHSH and CDR2 LQKENI. The CDR3 runs 18 residues. V was pared by 5 bases and J by 6 bases, with 29 bases between. The CDR3 DNA reads TGTGCCAGCTCATCAGGTGTATCGGGGGGCGCGACTTTTCTCGAGCAGTACTTC. Residues: CASSSGVSGGATFLEQYF.

In this sample, this clonotype turned up many times. The CDR3 region is CASSLNEGAGYEQYF. CDR3 coding DNA: TGTGCCAGCAGCTTAAATGAGGGGGCCGGTTACGAGCAGTACTTC. V usage is TRBV7-6 and J usage is TRBJ2-7; 7 bases align to TRBD1. Germline V gene data show CDR1 as SGHVS and CDR2 as FNYEAQ. V was pared by 2 bases and J by 4 bases, with 8 bases of the junction left unmatched. The CDR3 runs to 15 residues.

This clonotype was picked up a small number of times. V is TRBV7-9 and J is TRBJ2-5; D unclear. Trimming took 4 bases from V and 4 from J, leaving 10 bases between them. From germline, CDR1 is SEHNR and CDR2 FQNEAQ (reference sequence). The CDR3 runs 13 residues. The CDR3 DNA is TGTGCCAGCAGCTCCCCCCCACTAGAGACCCAGTACTTC. It encodes CASSSPPLETQYF. The whole variable domain, remainder taken from reference TRBV7-9 and TRBJ2-5, is DTGVSQNPRHKITKRGQNVTFRCDPISEHNRLYWYRQTLGQGPEFLTYFQNEAQLEKSRLLSDRFSAERPKGSFSTLEIQRTEQGDSAMYLCASSSPPLETQYFGPGTRLLVL.

The chain recombines TRBV5-1 with TRBJ2-7; TRBD2 matches 8 bases. The CDR3 is 16 amino acids. Germline loops: CDR1 SGHRS, CDR2 YFSETQ. V shed 0 bases, J shed 1 base, and the junction held 6 bases outside the gene matches. Written as DNA, the CDR3 is TGCGCCAGCAGCTTGGCCCTAGCGGGCCTTTCCTACGAGCAGTACTTC. Amino acid sequence: CASSLALAGLSYEQYF.

This clonotype was seen repeatedly, ten times or more. The J gene is TRBJ2-2, the V gene TRBV6-2 or TRBV6-3; the D gene could be TRBD1 or TRBD2 (5 bases each). The V end lost 6 bases, the J end lost 1 base, and 9 bases lay between the germline ends. CDR3 length: 14 residues. The germline V gene encodes CDR1 MNHEY and CDR2 SVGEGT. The CDR3 bases are TGTGCCAGCAGCCCGGGACGGAACACCGGGGAGCTGTTTTTT. The encoded protein is CASSPGRNTGELFF.

The chain recombines TRBV7-2 with TRBJ2-1; 10 bases are a match to TRBD2. Germline V lookup: CDR1 SGHTA, CDR2 FQGNSA. The CDR3 is made up of 15 amino acids. The ends lost 5 bases at V and 7 bases at J; junction bases unmatched: 8. CDR3 in amino acids: CASSGGAGGPNEQFF. The CDR3 DNA follows: TGTGCCAGCAGCGGAGGAGCGGGGGGGCCTAATGAGCAGTTCTTC.

This clonotype was detected only a few times. The chain carries TRBV7-6 and TRBJ2-1; 12 bases agree with TRBD2. Unmatched junction bases numbered 8, after V lost 5 bases and J lost 9 bases. The germline V gene encodes CDR1 SGHVS and CDR2 FNYEAQ. The CDR3 is 15 residues long. In nucleotides, the CDR3 is TGTGCCAGCAGCCCGCAGACTAGCGGGGGTGCTGAGCAGTTCTTC. Its translation: CASSPQTSGGAEQFF.

Ten or more counts support this clonotype. The chain carries TRBV5-1 and TRBJ2-3; D is perhaps TRBD2 (5 bases). Deletions cut 9 bases from V and 0 bases from J, with 14 bases between. The CDR3 is made up of 14 amino acids. CDR1 and CDR2 from the germline V gene are SGHRS and YFSETQ. The CDR3 DNA reads TGCGCCACGCGGGCGACTCTAAGCACAGATACGCAGTATTTT. It codes for CATRATLSTDTQYF.

This chain uses TRBV20-1 with TRBJ1-5; the D gene is possibly TRBD1 (6 bases). Germline V lookup: CDR1 DFQATT, CDR2 SNEGSKA (reference sequence). CDR3 length: 13 amino acids. V was shortened by 3 bases and J by 6 bases, with 12 bases between the two germline ends. DNA for the CDR3: TGCAGTGCTAGTCTACAGGGAGGTCAGCCCCAGCATTTT. The encoded protein is CSASLQGGQPQHF.

The sample holds a few counts of this clonotype. CDR3 bases: TGTGCCAGCAGCTTGGCCGGGGACAGGGGGCAGTTGAACACTGAAGCTTTCTTT. This encodes CASSLAGDRGQLNTEAFF. The genes are TRBV5-6 and TRBJ1-1, with 12 positions matching TRBD1. CDR3 length: 18 residues. J lost 0 bases, V lost 0 bases, and 6 bases had no gene match. CDR1 and CDR2 (germline): SGHDT, YYEEEE.

This clonotype has more than one count but fewer than ten. This chain links TRBV18 with TRBJ1-5; 7 nucleotides line up with TRBD1. The V segment lost 5 bases and the J segment 6 bases; nucleotides outside the gene matches: 4. CDR3 length: 13 amino acids. Germline V gene lookup returns CDR1 KGHSH and CDR2 LQKENI. This CDR3 reads CASSETGVQPQHF. The CDR3 DNA reads TGTGCCAGCTCAGAAACAGGGGTTCAGCCCCAGCATTTT. Full variable domain (missing parts from reference TRBV18 and TRBJ1-5): NAGVMQNPRHLVRRRGQEARLRCSPMKGHSHVYWYRQLPEEGLKFMVYLQKENIIDESGMPKERFSAEFPKEGPSILRIQQVVRGDSAAYFCASSETGVQPQHFGDGTRLSIL.

The rearrangement links TRBV11-2 to TRBJ2-7; maybe TRBD1 (6 bases). Trimming took off 0 bases at V and 5 bases at J, with 8 bases between the two ends. Germline loops: CDR1 SGHAT, CDR2 FQNNGV. This CDR3 has 13 residues. The CDR3 DNA is TGTGCCAGCAGCTTAGACAGGGGCCACGAGCAGTACTTC. It encodes CASSLDRGHEQYF.

The rearrangement uses TRBV20-1 and TRBJ2-7; D may match TRBD1 or TRBD2 (5 bases each). Trimming took 4 bases from V and 6 from J, leaving 16 bases between them. CDR3 length equals 13 residues. Germline V gene lookup returns CDR1 DFQATT and CDR2 SNEGSKA (reference sequence). The CDR3 is CSATVGAEGEQYF. The CDR3 DNA reads as TGCAGTGCTACTGTCGGGGCGGAAGGCGAGCAGTACTTC.

V usage is TRBV6-1 and J usage is TRBJ1-2, with a tentative D call TRBD1 (5 bases). V was shortened by 3 bases and J by 1 base, with 12 bases between the two germline ends. The CDR3 has 15 amino acids. Germline values: CDR1 MNHNS, CDR2 SASEGT. Here the CDR3 DNA reads TGTGCCAGCAGTGACGCCGGGACGATTAACTATGGCTACACCTTC. Encoded protein: CASSDAGTINYGYTF.

The chain is built from TRBV4-1 and TRBJ1-2, with 8 bases identical to TRBD1. The V and J ends lost 3 bases and 4 bases, in that order; junction bases with no gene match: 7. This CDR3 spans 15 amino acids. The V gene's germline CDR1 is MGHRA and CDR2 YSYEKL. The CDR3 sequence is CASSHPDRDAYGYTF. Here the CDR3 DNA reads TGCGCCAGCAGCCATCCGGACAGGGACGCCTATGGCTACACCTTC.

The table lists this clonotype with a few counts. The gene calls are TRBV6-2 or TRBV6-3 and TRBJ1-5; D uncertain. Germline V gene sequence: CDR1 MNHEY, CDR2 SVGEGT. The CDR3 consists of 18 residues. Between the trimmed V and J ends, which lost 2 bases and 3 bases, there was a span of 20 bases. The CDR3 protein is CASSYGYIKPSYNQPQHF. The CDR3 DNA is TGTGCCAGCAGTTACGGGTACATCAAACCGTCTTACAATCAGCCCCAGCATTTT.